Below, 13 T cell receptor beta chains from the same sample are listed, as sequenced in a study of tumor and adjacent non-tumor tissue in lung cancer. TCRbeta libraries were built with three rounds of nested PCR, modified from ARM-PCR. MiXCR, applied by TCRdb to the multiplex PCR reads, yields one record per CDR3 protein. The table has under 100,000 distinct CDR3 sequences, around 70% seen once. This sample's RNA came from whole unsorted tissue. Sequencing was done on a sample of lung tumor tissue. The receptors were gathered from a woman aged 70-85 years with non-small cell lung cancer.

As for this clonotype: A read error may produce the germline difference seen at one junction end. The chain recombines TRBV29-1 with TRBJ1-1, with TRBD1 as a possible D gene (6 bases). This CDR3 spans 14 amino acids. Germline CDR1 reads SQVTM; CDR2 reads ANQGSEA. The CDR3 region has the DNA TGCAGTGTTGGTTTGGGCAAGGGGGATACTGAAGCTTTCTTT. Amino acid sequence: CSVGLGKGDTEAFF.

A remark on this clonotype: This likely comes from a read error, as the CDR3 has no conserved phenylalanine or tryptophan at its end. The J gene is TRBJ2-1, the V gene TRBV4-1; 7 bases map to TRBD1. This CDR3 has 15 residues. Germline CDR1 reads MGHRA; CDR2 reads YSYEKL. CDR3 coding DNA: TGCGCCAGCAGCCACGTCCGGGACAGAGACAACGAGCAGTTCTCC. Translating gives CASSHVRDRDNEQFS.

Regarding this clonotype: One end of the junction is discordant with germline, which a read error may explain. This chain links TRBV5-5 with TRBJ2-1; TRBD2 matches 14 bases. CDR1 and CDR2 (germline): SGHKS, YYEKEE (reference sequence). CDR3 size: 17 residues. The CDR3 region has the DNA TGTGCAAGCAGCTTGGAGGGACTAGCGGGAGTCGGGGGTGAGCAGTCCTTC. This sequence encodes CASSLEGLAGVGGEQSF.

This clonotype was detected a few times. Since the CDR3 does not end with the conserved phenylalanine or tryptophan, this likely comes from a read error. This chain connects TRBV4-2 to TRBJ1-6; tentatively, D is TRBD1 (6 bases). CDR1 and CDR2 (germline): LGHNA, YNFKEQ. V lost 1 base to trimming and J lost 3 bases, with 16 bases between them. The CDR3 is 18 residues long. This CDR3 is CASSQVLGACNYNSPLHL. CDR3 in DNA: TGTGCCAGCAGCCAAGTTTTGGGGGCCTGCAACTATAATTCACCCCTCCACTTA.

Concerning this clonotype: No conserved phenylalanine or tryptophan is present at the end of the CDR3, so a read error is the likely explanation. The V call is TRBV10-1, the J call TRBJ2-7, with TRBD2 matching over 7 bases. Per germline, CDR1 WNHNN and CDR2 SYGVQD (reference sequence). This CDR3 is 13 amino acids long. The CDR3 spells CASSIQREYEQYL. CDR3 sequence (DNA): TGTGCCAGCAGTATCCAGCGGGAATACGAGCAGTACCTC.

V is TRBV29-1 and J is TRBJ2-1, with D possibly being TRBD1 (6 bases). The CDR3 extends over 14 amino acids. The ends were cut back, 6 bases at V and 12 bases at J, with 24 bases in the middle. CDR1 and CDR2 (germline): SQVTM, ANQGSEA. This chain's CDR3 is CSVKQGRGHYGQFF. In nucleotides, the CDR3 is TGCAGCGTGAAACAGGGTAGAGGGCACTATGGGCAGTTCTTC.

In the case of this clonotype: This CDR3 is missing its conserved last phenylalanine or tryptophan, likely due to a read error. The rearrangement links TRBV5-6 to TRBJ2-1, with D hard to call. Germline V lookup: CDR1 SGHDT, CDR2 YYEEEE. This CDR3 has 14 residues. Deletions cut 4 bases from V and 9 bases from J, with 17 bases between. The CDR3 loop is CASSKDGSLGEQFL. The CDR3 nucleotides read TGTGCCAGCAGCAAGGACGGTTCTTTGGGTGAGCAGTTCCTA.

This clonotype has just a few counts. The gene calls are TRBV7-3 and TRBJ2-3; tentative D call: TRBD2 (6 bases). Between the trimmed V and J ends, which lost 5 bases and 3 bases, there was a span of 18 bases. CDR3 length: 16 residues. The germline V gene encodes CDR1 SGHTA and CDR2 FQGTGA. Here the CDR3 reads CASSRQVGGETDTQYF. The CDR3 region has the DNA TGTGCCAGCAGCAGACAAGTGGGAGGTGAGACAGATACGCAGTATTTT.

Notes on this clonotype: At one end the junction does not follow the germline gene, possibly because of a read error. The chain carries TRBV20-1 and TRBJ2-5, with D tentatively TRBD1 (5 bases). CDR1 and CDR2 from the germline V gene are DFQATT and SNEGSKA (reference sequence). The CDR3 has 13 amino acids. CDR3 DNA: TGCAGTGATACCCAGGGCTCTGGAGAGGCCCAGTACTTC. This encodes CSDTQGSGEAQYF.

The chain joins TRBV29-1 to TRBJ2-1, with D unclear. The CDR3 totals 12 residues. Germline V gene data show CDR1 as SQVTM and CDR2 as ANQGSEA. The V and J ends lost 5 bases and 6 bases respectively, with 11 bases between them. CDR3 DNA sequence: TGCAGCGTTAAGGGCATCTGCAATGAGCAGTTCTTC. Amino acid sequence: CSVKGICNEQFF.

A note on this clonotype: One end of the junction does not line up with germline, which may come from a read error. The genes are TRBV11-3 and TRBJ1-1, with D hard to call. Germline V gene sequence: CDR1 SGHNT, CDR2 YENEEA. The length of the CDR3 is 14 residues. The CDR3 nucleotides are TGTGCCAGCACCTTCGGAGGAACAAACACTGAAGCTTACTTT. It is translated as CASTFGGTNTEAYF.

On this clonotype itself: At one boundary the junction diverges from the germline segment, which might be a read error. This chain uses TRBV6-2 or TRBV6-3 with TRBJ2-1, with TRBD1 identical over 7 bases. Germline V CDR1 and CDR2: MNHEY, SVGEGT. This CDR3 region has 18 residues. The CDR3 is CASSYSAFRDRRYNEQFF. The CDR3 DNA reads as TGTGCCAGCAGCTACTCGGCATTCCGGGACAGACGATATAATGAGCAGTTCTTC.

The J gene is TRBJ2-3, the V gene TRBV6-1, with 10 bases lining up with TRBD1. The length of the CDR3 is 14 residues. With 9 bases clipped from V and 5 bases from J, the junction kept 8 bases outside the gene matches. The germline CDR1 and CDR2 sequences are MNHNS and SASEGT. DNA for the CDR3: TGTGCCAGGGACAACCGGGACAGGGGAGATACGCAGTATTTT. This gives the protein CARDNRDRGDTQYF.